This T cell receptor beta chain was retrieved from a study of T cell responses to AZD1222 COVID-19 vaccine (dated by TCRdb to about 2021). Describing the broader study: A total of 230 to 250 trial participants underwent TCR sequencing, of whom around 200 received two doses of AZD1222 and about 26 received two doses of the MenACWY control vaccine. Trial participants were enrolled by age into subgroups of 18-55, 56-69 and 70-plus years, and around 150, 28 and 57 TCR-sequenced participants, respectively, were included in these subgroups.

The CDR3 regions of human TCRbeta chains were analyzed by immunosequencing. In the source study's methods: Repertoire TCRs were matched against a reference library of SARS-CoV-2-specific TCRs generated with the MIRA antigen-specificity platform. Breadth was defined as the fraction of unique TCRs that were SARS-CoV-2-associated. Depth was defined as the fraction of total T cells that were SARS-CoV-2-associated. Using the MIRA data, each spike-specific TCR was assigned both to the spike region to which the TCR was reactive and to a CD4 or CD8 class. Log10-transformed breadth and depth values were compared by one-way ANOVA with Sidak's multiple comparisons tests. TCRdb re-hosts the immuneACCESS table, in-frame sequences only. Its copies lack some clones; in the studies checked, an unresolved V gene accounts for under half of them, and the cause for the rest is not known. That table supplies the V and J calls and clone size; D and trimming were determined from the DNA. Within this sample are about 84,000 clones, with 80% to 90% of them counted one time only. The biggest ten clones account for roughly an eighth of the sample.

Of note for this clone: The clone's antigen remains unknown. One base away there is no much larger clone; base qualities are not given.

The sample's time point label, decoded: about 28 days (+/-7) after the second vaccine dose. AZD1222 recipients with second doses at about 4 weeks or about 12 weeks were pooled, because spike-specific TCR depth and breadth did not differ between schedules. Vaccinee samples were obtained from the UK trials COV001 and COV002, which included a single-blind randomized controlled phase 2/3 trial of AZD1222 (ChAdOx1 nCoV-19) in healthy adults. For TCRbeta chain sequencing, PBMC samples from trial participants were taken at day 0 and at day 28 after the second dose. Points the paper makes about the study in general: Participants were mostly white British and included more females than males, and it was suggested by the authors that clonal diversity may have been underestimated. In the small 56-69-year group, the increase in depth fell short of significance, most likely because of low power. The vaccine-associated CD4 TCRs covered the entire spike protein, and the dominant responses fell in regions 160-218 and 743-854. Reportedly, close to half of the unique spike-specific TCRs recognized epitopes lying outside the regions that are mutated in the B.1.351 and B.1.1.7 variants. Because no samples from the day 14 peak response were available, repertoires could be characterized only after the peak T cell response. A significant rise in spike-specific TCR breadth and depth was observed after two AZD1222 doses relative to day 0 and relative to MenACWY recipients. Conclusions about previously exposed vaccinees are limited because only six or seven AZD1222 recipients were SARS-CoV-2 seropositive at baseline.

Trimming takes 2 bases off V and 8 bases off J; junction bases not matched to a gene: 5. The CDR3 covers 15 residues, taking in both the cysteine and the phenylalanine. CDR3 DNA only is kept here, 45 bases in frame from base 1. Looking up the germline V gene (reference sequence) yields CDR1 MNHNY and CDR2 SVGAGI. This TCR was sampled from an adult who received the AZD1222 COVID-19 vaccine. Sequenced material: peripheral blood, taken 28 days after the second AZD1222 dose. The sequence joins TRBV6-6 to TRBJ1-4, with TRBD1 identical over 10 junction bases. DNA sequence: TGTGCCAGCAGTTACGAGGGACAGGGGCGCGAAAAACTGTTTTTT. Translated, this gives CASSYEGQGREKLFF.